A selection of T cell receptor beta chains follows, all from one sample in a study of early T cells in non-severe SARS-CoV-2 infection. One entry per CDR3 protein, called by TCRdb with MiXCR from the 5' RACE reads. The sample shows some 48,000 distinct CDR3 sequences, around 13% of them seen only once. The sequenced sample consisted of whole blood. The source is an adult who was a healthcare worker with PCR-confirmed SARS-CoV-2 infection or an uninfected control (not recorded which). The CDR3 runs from the conserved cysteine through the conserved F or W. The order of the fields is J gene, V gene, D gene, clone size, CDR3 DNA, CDR3 protein. A D gene is named only where the DNA matches it firmly. Not all rows give a size; the values are once, few, many and, for expanded clones, a class.

J: TRBJ1-5
V: TRBV19
D: TRBD1
size: many
DNA: TGTGCCAGTAGCCCGACAGGGGATAGCCAGCCCCAGCATTTT
CDR3: CASSPTGDSQPQHF

J: TRBJ1-2
V: TRBV6-6
D: NA
size: NA
DNA: TGTGCCAGCAGTTACTTGAGAGGGGGTAACTATGGCTACACCTTC
CDR3: CASSYLRGGNYGYTF

J: TRBJ2-3
V: TRBV30
D: NA
size: many
DNA: TGTGCCTGGAGTCGGGGACCTAGCACAGATACGCAGTATTTT
CDR3: CAWSRGPSTDTQYF

J: TRBJ2-7
V: TRBV20-1
D: NA
size: few
DNA: TGCAGTGCTAGAGAAAGGAGCTCCTACGAGCAGTACTTC
CDR3: CSARERSSYEQYF

J: TRBJ1-5
V: TRBV18
D: NA
size: many
DNA: TGTGCCAGCTCACCATCCCGGCAGGGGAATCAGCCCCAGCATTTT
CDR3: CASSPSRQGNQPQHF

J: TRBJ2-7
V: TRBV7-2
D: NA
size: many
DNA: TGTGCCAGCAGCTTCTACTACGAGCAGTACTTC
CDR3: CASSFYYEQYF

J: TRBJ1-6
V: TRBV25-1
D: NA
size: NA
DNA: TGTGCCAGCAGTGATTTGGACAAGGATAATTCACCCCTCCACTTT
CDR3: CASSDLDKDNSPLHF

J: TRBJ2-2
V: TRBV29-1
D: NA
size: NA
DNA: TGCAGCGTTGAATTCCCTAGCTCGAACACCGGGGAGCTGTTTTTT
CDR3: CSVEFPSSNTGELFF

J: TRBJ1-2
V: TRBV20-1
D: NA
size: many
DNA: TGCAGTGCTCCCCCCACTGGGATGGATGGCTACACCTTC
CDR3: CSAPPTGMDGYTF

J: TRBJ2-7
V: TRBV4-1
D: TRBD2
size: many
DNA: TGCGCCAGCAGCCAAGGGACTAGCGGACCTTACGAGCAGTACTTC
CDR3: CASSQGTSGPYEQYF

J: TRBJ2-7
V: TRBV7-9
D: NA
size: medium-sized
DNA: TGTGCCAGCAGCTTAGAAGCCGGGATCGCTCCCTACGAGCAGTACTTC
CDR3: CASSLEAGIAPYEQYF

J: TRBJ1-2
V: TRBV15
D: NA
size: many
DNA: TGTGCCACCAGCAGAGATCGGACAGCCTCCTATGGCTACACCTTC
CDR3: CATSRDRTASYGYTF

J: TRBJ2-3
V: TRBV7-3
D: NA
size: many
DNA: TGTGCCAGCAGTCGCGGGGATACGCAGTATTTT
CDR3: CASSRGDTQYF

J: TRBJ2-7
V: TRBV20-1
D: NA
size: many
DNA: TGCAGTGCGACCGAGACCTCCTTATACGAGCAGTACTTC
CDR3: CSATETSLYEQYF

J: TRBJ2-7
V: TRBV7-8
D: TRBD2
size: NA
DNA: TGTGCCAGCAGCCCCTCACTAGCGGGAGACAACCTATACCCCGAGCAGTACTTC
CDR3: CASSPSLAGDNLYPEQYF

J: TRBJ2-1
V: TRBV20-1
D: TRBD2
size: medium-sized
DNA: TGCAGTGCTAGGCGGCGGGGGGGACACAATGAGCAGTTCTTC
CDR3: CSARRRGGHNEQFF

J: TRBJ1-1
V: TRBV18
D: NA
size: few
DNA: TGTGCCAGCTCACCATCGGTCAGGGGATCTGAAGCTTTCTTT
CDR3: CASSPSVRGSEAFF

J: TRBJ1-5
V: TRBV3-1
D: NA
size: NA
DNA: TGTGCCAGCAGCCAGCAGCAGAGCAATCAGCCCCAGCATTTT
CDR3: CASSQQQSNQPQHF

J: TRBJ1-1
V: TRBV20-1
D: NA
size: NA
DNA: TGCAGTGCTAGGGTTCTGCACGCTGAAGCTTTCTTT
CDR3: CSARVLHAEAFF

J: TRBJ2-3
V: TRBV12-5
D: NA
size: NA
DNA: TGTGCTAGTGGTTTGGTCCTCGTTGGGGATACGCAGTATTTT
CDR3: CASGLVLVGDTQYF

J: TRBJ2-7
V: TRBV21-1
D: NA
size: NA
DNA: TGTGCCAGCAAGGGCGGACAGACCTACGAGCAGTACTTC
CDR3: CASKGGQTYEQYF

J: TRBJ2-2
V: TRBV28
D: NA
size: few
DNA: TGTGCCAGCAGTTTATCGGGCCCCGGGGAGCTGTTTTTT
CDR3: CASSLSGPGELFF

J: TRBJ2-1
V: TRBV11-3
D: TRBD2
size: NA
DNA: TGTGCCAGCAGTCAAGGATGGGCGGGAGAGAGTGAGCAGTTCTTC
CDR3: CASSQGWAGESEQFF

J: TRBJ1-1
V: TRBV28
D: TRBD1
size: NA
DNA: TGTGCCAGCAGTTCACCGGGACAGGGGGTTAACACTGAAGCTTTCTTT
CDR3: CASSSPGQGVNTEAFF

J: TRBJ1-1
V: TRBV9
D: NA
size: many
DNA: TGTGCCAGCAGCGTAGTTAACACTGAAGCTTTCTTT
CDR3: CASSVVNTEAFF

J: TRBJ1-4
V: TRBV25-1
D: NA
size: many
DNA: TGTGCCAGCAGGGGGTCTCTCGGTGCAACTAATGAAAAACTGTTTTTT
CDR3: CASRGSLGATNEKLFF

J: TRBJ1-1
V: TRBV30
D: NA
size: NA
DNA: TGTGCCTGGAAGCAAGCCAGCACTGAAGCTTTCTTT
CDR3: CAWKQASTEAFF

J: TRBJ2-7
V: TRBV27
D: NA
size: NA
DNA: TGTGCCGCAGGGGACTACGAGCAGTACTTC
CDR3: CAAGDYEQYF

J: TRBJ1-1
V: TRBV29-1
D: TRBD1
size: few
DNA: TGCAGCGCCCCGGGACAGGGCAGCACTGAAGCTTTCTTT
CDR3: CSAPGQGSTEAFF

J: TRBJ1-6
V: TRBV6-2/TRBV6-3
D: NA
size: few
DNA: TGTGCCAGCAGCCCTCGGAATTCCTCACCCCTCCACTTT
CDR3: CASSPRNSSPLHF

J: TRBJ2-2
V: TRBV9
D: TRBD1
size: NA
DNA: TGTGCCAGCAGATACCGGGACAGGGGGCCGGTCGGGGAGCTGTTTTTT
CDR3: CASRYRDRGPVGELFF

J: TRBJ1-2
V: TRBV11-2
D: NA
size: many
DNA: TGTGCCAGCAGCTTAGGGGTGGGGCCCGGACCTGGCTACACCTTC
CDR3: CASSLGVGPGPGYTF

J: TRBJ2-1
V: TRBV7-9
D: NA
size: few
DNA: TGTGCCAGCAGCCCCTTTTATGAGCAGTTCTTC
CDR3: CASSPFYEQFF

J: TRBJ1-2
V: TRBV4-1
D: NA
size: NA
DNA: TGCGCCAGCAGCCAAGAGGCTACAGGGAACTATGGCTACACCTTC
CDR3: CASSQEATGNYGYTF

J: TRBJ2-7
V: TRBV20-1
D: TRBD2
size: NA
DNA: TGCAGTGCTAGAGATAGCGGGAGCTCCTACGAGCAGTACTTC
CDR3: CSARDSGSSYEQYF

J: TRBJ1-6
V: TRBV28
D: NA
size: NA
DNA: TGTGCCAGCAGTCAGCTTAATTCACCCCTCCACTTT
CDR3: CASSQLNSPLHF

J: TRBJ2-7
V: TRBV5-6
D: TRBD2
size: NA
DNA: TGTGCCAGCAGCTTGGTCGGGCACTCCGGGCTAGCGGACTCCTACGAGCAGTACTTC
CDR3: CASSLVGHSGLADSYEQYF

J: TRBJ1-1
V: TRBV7-3
D: NA
size: NA
DNA: TGTGCCAGCAGCTTAGGGGAGCCGAACACTGAAGCTTTCTTT
CDR3: CASSLGEPNTEAFF

J: TRBJ2-2
V: TRBV28
D: NA
size: many
DNA: TGTGCCAGCAGTGTCCACCAGCCACAAGCCGGGGAGCTGTTTTTT
CDR3: CASSVHQPQAGELFF

J: TRBJ2-6
V: TRBV21-1
D: NA
size: few
DNA: TGTGCCAGCACCTACCCGAGGTCCCGAGACAACGTCCTGACTTTC
CDR3: CASTYPRSRDNVLTF

J: TRBJ2-7
V: TRBV29-1
D: NA
size: many
DNA: TGCAGCGTTGAGGACGGGAACTTC
CDR3: CSVEDGNF

J: TRBJ2-1
V: TRBV7-6
D: NA
size: many
DNA: TGTGCCAGCAGCTTAGCAGAGTACTCCTACAATGAGCAGTTCTTC
CDR3: CASSLAEYSYNEQFF

J: TRBJ2-5
V: TRBV11-2
D: NA
size: NA
DNA: TGTGCCAGCAGCTTAGCCCCCGAAGAGACCCAGTACTTC
CDR3: CASSLAPEETQYF

J: TRBJ2-1
V: TRBV19
D: TRBD2
size: NA
DNA: TGTGCCAGTAGAGGGAGCGGGACTAGCAGTTACAATGAGCAGTTCTTC
CDR3: CASRGSGTSSYNEQFF

J: TRBJ2-7
V: TRBV5-1
D: TRBD1
size: many
DNA: TGCGCCAGCAGCCCTAGACGGGGGACAGGGTCCGAGCAGTACTTC
CDR3: CASSPRRGTGSEQYF